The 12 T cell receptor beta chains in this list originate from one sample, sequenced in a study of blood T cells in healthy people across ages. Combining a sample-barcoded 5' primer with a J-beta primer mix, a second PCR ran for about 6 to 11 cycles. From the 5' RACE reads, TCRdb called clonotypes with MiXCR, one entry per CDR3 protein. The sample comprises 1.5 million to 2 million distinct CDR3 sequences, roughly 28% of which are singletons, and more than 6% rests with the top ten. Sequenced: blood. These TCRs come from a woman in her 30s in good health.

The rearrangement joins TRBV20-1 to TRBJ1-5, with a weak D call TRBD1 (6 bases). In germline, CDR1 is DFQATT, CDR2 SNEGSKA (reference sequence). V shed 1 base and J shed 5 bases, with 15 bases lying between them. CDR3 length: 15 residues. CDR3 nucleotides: TGCAGTGCTAGAGCGACCGGAAAGGGGGATCAGCCCCAGCATTTT. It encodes CSARATGKGDQPQHF.

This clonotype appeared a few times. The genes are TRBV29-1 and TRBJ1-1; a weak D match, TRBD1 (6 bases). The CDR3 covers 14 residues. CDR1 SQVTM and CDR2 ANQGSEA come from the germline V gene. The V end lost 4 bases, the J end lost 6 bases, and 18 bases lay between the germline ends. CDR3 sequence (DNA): TGCAGCGTTGGTTTGGGGGCCGAGGGCTCTGAAGCTTTCTTT. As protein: CSVGLGAEGSEAFF. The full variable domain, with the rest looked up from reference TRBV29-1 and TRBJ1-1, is SAVISQKPSRDICQRGTSLTIQCQVDSQVTMMFWYRQQPGQSLTLIATANQGSEATYESGFVIDKFPISRPNLTFSTLTVSNMSPEDSSIYLCSVGLGAEGSEAFFGQGTRLTVV.

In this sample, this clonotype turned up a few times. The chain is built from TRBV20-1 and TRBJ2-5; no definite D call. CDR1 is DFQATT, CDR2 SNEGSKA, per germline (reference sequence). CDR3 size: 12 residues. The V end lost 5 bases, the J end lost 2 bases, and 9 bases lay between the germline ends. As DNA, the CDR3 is TGCAGTGCTGCACAAGTGCAAGAGACCCAGTACTTC. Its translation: CSAAQVQETQYF.

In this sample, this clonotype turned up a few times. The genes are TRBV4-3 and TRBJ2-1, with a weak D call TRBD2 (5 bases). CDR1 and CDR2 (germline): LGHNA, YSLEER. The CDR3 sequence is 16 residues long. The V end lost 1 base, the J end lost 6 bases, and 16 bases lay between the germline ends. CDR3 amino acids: CASSQAGLPLGNEQFF. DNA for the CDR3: TGCGCCAGCAGCCAAGCGGGATTACCCTTGGGCAATGAGCAGTTCTTC.

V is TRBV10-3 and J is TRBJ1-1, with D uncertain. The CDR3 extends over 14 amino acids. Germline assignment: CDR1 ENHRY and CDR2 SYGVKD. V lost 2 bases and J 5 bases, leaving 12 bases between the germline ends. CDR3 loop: CAISETRGATEAFF. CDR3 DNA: TGTGCCATCAGTGAGACTCGGGGTGCAACTGAAGCTTTCTTT.

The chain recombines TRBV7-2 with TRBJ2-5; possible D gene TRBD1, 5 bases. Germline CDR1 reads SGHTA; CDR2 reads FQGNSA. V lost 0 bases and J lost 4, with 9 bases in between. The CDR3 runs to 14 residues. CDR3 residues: CASSLAGPIETQYF. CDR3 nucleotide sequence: TGTGCCAGCAGCTTAGCGGGGCCGATAGAGACCCAGTACTTC. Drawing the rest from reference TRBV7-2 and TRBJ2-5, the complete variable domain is GAGVSQSPSNKVTEKGKDVELRCDPISGHTALYWYRQSLGQGLEFLIYFQGNSAPDKSGLPSDRFSAERTGGSVSTLTIQRTQQEDSAVYLCASSLAGPIETQYFGPGTRLLVL.

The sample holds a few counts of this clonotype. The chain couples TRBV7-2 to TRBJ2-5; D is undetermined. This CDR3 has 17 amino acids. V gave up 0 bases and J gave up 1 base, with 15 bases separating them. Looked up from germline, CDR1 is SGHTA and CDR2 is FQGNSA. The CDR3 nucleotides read TGTGCCAGCAGCTTAGCCCCGAGCCCGGGTCGCCAAGAGACCCAGTACTTC. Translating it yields CASSLAPSPGRQETQYF.

In nucleotides, the CDR3 is TGTGCCAGCAGCCCCGGGCGGGGGATCGCAAATTCACCCCTCCACTTT. This sequence encodes CASSPGRGIANSPLHF. V is TRBV9 and J is TRBJ1-6; D might be TRBD1 (5 bases). Trimming removed 4 bases from V and 7 bases from J, with 18 bases in between. Germline V gene data show CDR1 as SGDLS and CDR2 as YYNGEE. The CDR3 has 16 residues.

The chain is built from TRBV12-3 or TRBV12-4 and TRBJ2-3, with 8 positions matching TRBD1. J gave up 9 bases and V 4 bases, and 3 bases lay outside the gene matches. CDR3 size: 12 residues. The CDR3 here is CASSYTGGTQYF. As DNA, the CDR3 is TGTGCCAGCAGTTATACAGGGGGAACGCAGTATTTT.

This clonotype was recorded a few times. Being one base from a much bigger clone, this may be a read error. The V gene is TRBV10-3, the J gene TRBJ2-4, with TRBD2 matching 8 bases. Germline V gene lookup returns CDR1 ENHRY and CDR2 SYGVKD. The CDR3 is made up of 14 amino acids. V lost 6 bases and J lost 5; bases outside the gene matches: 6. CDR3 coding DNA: TGTGCCATCAGGGCGGCGGGAGGACAAAACATTCAGTACTTC. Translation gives CAIRAAGGQNIQYF.

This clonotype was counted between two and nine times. For the CDR3, the DNA is TGTGCCAGCAGAAGGGATCCCTATGGCTACACCTTC. Amino acid sequence: CASRRDPYGYTF. This chain links TRBV12-3 or TRBV12-4 with TRBJ1-2; no definite D call. The CDR3 consists of 12 residues. Trimming took off 6 bases at V and 4 bases at J, with 9 bases between the two ends.

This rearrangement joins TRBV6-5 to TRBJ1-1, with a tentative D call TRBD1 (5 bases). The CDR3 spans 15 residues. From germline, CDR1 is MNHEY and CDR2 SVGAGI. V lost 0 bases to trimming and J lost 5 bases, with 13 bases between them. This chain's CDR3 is CASSYSTGRRTEAFF. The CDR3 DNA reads TGTGCCAGCAGTTACTCCACAGGTCGGCGGACTGAAGCTTTCTTT.